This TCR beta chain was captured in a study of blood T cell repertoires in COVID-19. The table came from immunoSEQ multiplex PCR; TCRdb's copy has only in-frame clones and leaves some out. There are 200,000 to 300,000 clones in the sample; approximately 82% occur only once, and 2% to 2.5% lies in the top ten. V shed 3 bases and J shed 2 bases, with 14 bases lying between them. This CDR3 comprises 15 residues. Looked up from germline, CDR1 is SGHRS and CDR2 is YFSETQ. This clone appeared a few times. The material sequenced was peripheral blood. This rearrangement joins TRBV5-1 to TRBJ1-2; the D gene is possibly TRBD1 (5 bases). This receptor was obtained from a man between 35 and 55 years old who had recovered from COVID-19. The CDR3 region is CASSSMNGANYGYTF. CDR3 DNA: TGCGCCAGCAGCTCCATGAATGGGGCCAACTATGGCTACACCTTC.